The subject of this entry is one T cell receptor beta chain. How the authors handled the data: Researchers report that nucleated cell counts were estimated from reference gene primer amplification. This table comes from immunoSEQ multiplex PCR, and its TCRdb copy is limited to in-frame clones, with some not included. The V and J calls and clone size come from that table; D and trimming were worked out from the DNA. This table has around 70,000 clones, 70% to 85% appearing once. The data originate from a study of blood T cell repertoires in COVID-19. Overall study: Sites across the United States, Italy and Spain contributed samples from acute and convalescent COVID-19. Nucleic acid was either cDNA or gDNA, and it came from T cells, B-cell-depleted T cells, or PBMCs.

The receptor comes from a man aged 60 to 75 with acute or convalescent COVID-19. The sequencing sample was made of peripheral blood.

The CDR3 is CASSLVLTGITGNTIYF. CDR3 DNA sequence: TGTGCCAGCAGCTTAGTTTTGACAGGGATAACTGGAAACACCATATATTTT. This chain joins TRBV7-8 and TRBJ1-3; 7 bases line up with TRBD1. Trimming cost V 1 base and J 2 bases; bases outside gene matches: 8. The CDR3 extends over 17 amino acids. Germline loops: CDR1 SGHVS, CDR2 FQNEAQ.